This TCR beta chain stems from a study of cytomegalovirus exposure and HLA in healthy donors. Of note for this clone: Its specificity is unknown.

General study findings and limits: It was 164 TCR beta chains that were listed as cytomegalovirus-associated.

PCR employed 60 Vbeta and 13 Jbeta primers. The repertoire was sequenced with immunoSEQ multiplex PCR; TCRdb's copy has only in-frame clones and lacks some. The sample holds 150,000 to 200,000 clones, 75% to 80% seen once. After removal of 6 bases from V and 6 bases from J, the junction contained 12 bases not matched to a gene. The germline V gene encodes CDR1 MDHEN and CDR2 SYDVKM. There are 15 residues in the CDR3. The sequencing sample was made of PBMCs. The rearrangement uses TRBV28 and TRBJ1-2; TRBD1 matches 8 bases. The clonotype comes from a woman in her fifties or sixties in good health and CMV-seropositive. CDR3: CASSLLHQGADGYTF. CDR3 bases: TGTGCCAGCAGCCTCCTCCACCAGGGGGCGGATGGCTACACCTTC.